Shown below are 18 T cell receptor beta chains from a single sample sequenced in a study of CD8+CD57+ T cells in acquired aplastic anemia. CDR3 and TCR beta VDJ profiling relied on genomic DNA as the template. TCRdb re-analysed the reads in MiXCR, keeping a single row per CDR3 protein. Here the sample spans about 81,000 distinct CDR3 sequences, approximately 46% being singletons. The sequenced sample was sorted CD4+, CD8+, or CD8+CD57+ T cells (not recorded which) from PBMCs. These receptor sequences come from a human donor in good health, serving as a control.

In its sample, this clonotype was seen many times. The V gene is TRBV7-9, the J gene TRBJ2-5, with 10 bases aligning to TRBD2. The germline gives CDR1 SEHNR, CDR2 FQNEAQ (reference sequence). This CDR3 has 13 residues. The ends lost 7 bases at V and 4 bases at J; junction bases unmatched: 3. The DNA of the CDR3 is TGTGCCAGCATAGGGACTAGCGTAGAGACCCAGTACTTC. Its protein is CASIGTSVETQYF. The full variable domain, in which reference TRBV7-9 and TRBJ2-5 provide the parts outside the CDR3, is DTGVSQNPRHKITKRGQNVTFRCDPISEHNRLYWYRQTLGQGPEFLTYFQNEAQLEKSRLLSDRFSAERPKGSFSTLEIQRTEQGDSAMYLCASIGTSVETQYFGPGTRLLVL.

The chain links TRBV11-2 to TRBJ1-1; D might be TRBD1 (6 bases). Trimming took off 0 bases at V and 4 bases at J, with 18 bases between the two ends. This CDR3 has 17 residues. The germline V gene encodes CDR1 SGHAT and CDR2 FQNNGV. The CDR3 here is CASSLDIVSEGGTEAFF. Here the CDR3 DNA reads TGTGCCAGCAGCTTAGATATAGTCTCGGAAGGGGGCACTGAAGCTTTCTTT.

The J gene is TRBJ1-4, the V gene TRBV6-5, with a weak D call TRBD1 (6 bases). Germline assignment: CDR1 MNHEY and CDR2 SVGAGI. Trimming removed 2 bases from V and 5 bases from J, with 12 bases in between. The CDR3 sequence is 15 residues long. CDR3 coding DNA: TGTGCCAGCAGTTACGATGGGGGCTCAAATGAAAAACTGTTTTTT. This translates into CASSYDGGSNEKLFF.

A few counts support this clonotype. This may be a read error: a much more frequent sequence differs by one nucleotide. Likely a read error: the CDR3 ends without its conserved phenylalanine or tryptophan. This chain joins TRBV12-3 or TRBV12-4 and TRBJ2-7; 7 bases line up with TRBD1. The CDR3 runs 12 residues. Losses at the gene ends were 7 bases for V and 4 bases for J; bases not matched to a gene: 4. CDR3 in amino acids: CASTVDRYEQYL. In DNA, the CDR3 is TGTGCCAGCACCGTGGACAGGTACGAGCAGTACCTC.

The CDR3 loop reads CSVTTSLGGYTF. CDR3 nucleotide sequence: TGCAGCGTTACGACAAGCCTAGGAGGCTACACCTTC. V gene TRBV29-1 combines with J gene TRBJ1-2, with D hard to call. V dropped 5 bases and J dropped 8 bases, with 15 bases sitting between them. CDR1 and CDR2 from the germline V gene are SQVTM and ANQGSEA. The CDR3 runs 12 residues.

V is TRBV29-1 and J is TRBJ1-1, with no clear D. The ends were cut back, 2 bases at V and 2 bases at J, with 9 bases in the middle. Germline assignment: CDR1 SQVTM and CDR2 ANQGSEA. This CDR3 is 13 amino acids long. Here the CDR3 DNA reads TGCAGCGTTGAAACTCCCCAAAACACTGAAGCTTTCTTT. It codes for CSVETPQNTEAFF. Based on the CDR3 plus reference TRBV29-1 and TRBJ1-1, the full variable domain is SAVISQKPSRDICQRGTSLTIQCQVDSQVTMMFWYRQQPGQSLTLIATANQGSEATYESGFVIDKFPISRPNLTFSTLTVSNMSPEDSSIYLCSVETPQNTEAFFGQGTRLTVV.

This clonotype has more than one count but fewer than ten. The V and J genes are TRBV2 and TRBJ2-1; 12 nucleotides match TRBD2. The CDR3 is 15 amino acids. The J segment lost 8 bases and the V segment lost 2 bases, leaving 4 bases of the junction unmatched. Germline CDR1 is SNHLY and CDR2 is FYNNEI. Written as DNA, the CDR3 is TGTGCCAGCAGTGAAAGACTAGCGGGAGTCCATGAGCAGTTCTTC. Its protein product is CASSERLAGVHEQFF.

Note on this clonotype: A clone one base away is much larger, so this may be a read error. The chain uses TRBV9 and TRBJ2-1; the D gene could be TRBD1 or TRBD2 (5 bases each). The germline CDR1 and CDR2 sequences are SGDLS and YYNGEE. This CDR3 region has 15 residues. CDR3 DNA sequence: TGTGACAGCAGCGTAGCTAGGGACGTCCCTCAGGAGCAGTTCTTC. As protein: CDSSVARDVPQEQFF.

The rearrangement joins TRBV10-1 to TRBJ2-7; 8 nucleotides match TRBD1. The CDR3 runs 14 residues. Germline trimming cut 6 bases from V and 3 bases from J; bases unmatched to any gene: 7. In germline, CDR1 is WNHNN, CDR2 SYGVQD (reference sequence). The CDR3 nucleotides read TGCGCCAGCAGCACCGGGACAGGTCACTACGAGCAGTACTTC. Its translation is CASSTGTGHYEQYF.

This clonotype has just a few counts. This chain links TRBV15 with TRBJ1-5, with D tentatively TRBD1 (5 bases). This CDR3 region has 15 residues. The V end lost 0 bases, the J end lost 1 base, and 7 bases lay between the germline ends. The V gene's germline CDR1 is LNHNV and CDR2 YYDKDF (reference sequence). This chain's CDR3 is CATSRDGQSNQPQHF. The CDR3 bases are TGTGCCACCAGCAGAGACGGACAAAGCAATCAGCCCCAGCATTTT.

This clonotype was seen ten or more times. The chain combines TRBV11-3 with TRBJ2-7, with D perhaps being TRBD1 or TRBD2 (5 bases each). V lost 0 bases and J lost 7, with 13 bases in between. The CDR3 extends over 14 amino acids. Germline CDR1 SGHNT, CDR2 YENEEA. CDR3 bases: TGTGCCAGCAGCTTAGAAGGAGCATGGGGGGAGCAGTACTTC. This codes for CASSLEGAWGEQYF. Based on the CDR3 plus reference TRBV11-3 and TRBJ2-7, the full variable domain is EAGVVQSPRYKIIEKKQPVAFWCNPISGHNTLYWYLQNLGQGPELLIRYENEEAVDDSQLPKDRFSAERLKGVDSTLKIQPAELGDSAVYLCASSLEGAWGEQYFGPGTRLTVT.

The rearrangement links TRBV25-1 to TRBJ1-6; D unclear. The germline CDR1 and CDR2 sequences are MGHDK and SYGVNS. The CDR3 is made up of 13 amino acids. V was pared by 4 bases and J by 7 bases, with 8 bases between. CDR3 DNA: TGTGCCAGCAGTGGCCTTGGGAATTCACCCCTCCACTTT. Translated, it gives CASSGLGNSPLHF.

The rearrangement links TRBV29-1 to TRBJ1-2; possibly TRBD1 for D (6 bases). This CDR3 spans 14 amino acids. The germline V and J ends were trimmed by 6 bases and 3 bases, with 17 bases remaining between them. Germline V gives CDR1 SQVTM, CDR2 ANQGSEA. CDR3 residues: CSVGHPGVDYGYTF. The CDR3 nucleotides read TGCAGCGTGGGACACCCTGGGGTGGACTATGGCTACACCTTC.

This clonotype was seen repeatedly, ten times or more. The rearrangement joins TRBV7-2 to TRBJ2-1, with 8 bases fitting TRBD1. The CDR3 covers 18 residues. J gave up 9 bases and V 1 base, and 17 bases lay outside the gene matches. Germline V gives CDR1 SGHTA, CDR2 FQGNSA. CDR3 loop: CASSLVVSGGGADGEQFF. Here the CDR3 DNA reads TGTGCCAGCAGCTTAGTCGTTTCAGGGGGCGGGGCCGATGGTGAGCAGTTCTTC.

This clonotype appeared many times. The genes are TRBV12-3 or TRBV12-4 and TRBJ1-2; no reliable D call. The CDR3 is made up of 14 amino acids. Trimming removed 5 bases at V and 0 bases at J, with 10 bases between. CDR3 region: CASSPFLTNYGYTF. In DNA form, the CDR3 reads TGTGCCAGCAGTCCTTTCCTGACTAACTATGGCTACACCTTC.

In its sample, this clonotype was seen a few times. The DNA of the CDR3 is TGTGCCAGCAGTGCATCGGACTTCGGAGCTTTCTTT. Its translation is CASSASDFGAFF. This rearrangement joins TRBV25-1 to TRBJ1-1; unclear D gene. Trimming left V 4 bases short and J 10 bases short, with 13 bases between. Germline CDR1 reads MGHDK; CDR2 reads SYGVNS. The CDR3 consists of 12 residues.

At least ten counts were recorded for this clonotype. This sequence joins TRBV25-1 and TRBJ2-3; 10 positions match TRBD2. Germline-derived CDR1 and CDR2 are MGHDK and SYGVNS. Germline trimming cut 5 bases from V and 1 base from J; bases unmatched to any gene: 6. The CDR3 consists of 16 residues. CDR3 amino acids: CASSLAGTSGTDTQYF. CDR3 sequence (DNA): TGTGCCAGCAGTTTAGCCGGGACTAGCGGCACAGATACGCAGTATTTT. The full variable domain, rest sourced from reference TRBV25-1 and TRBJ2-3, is EADIYQTPRYLVIGTGKKITLECSQTMGHDKMYWYQQDPGMELHLIHYSYGVNSTEKGDLSSESTVSRIRTEHFPLTLESARPSHTSQYLCASSLAGTSGTDTQYFGPGTRLTVL.

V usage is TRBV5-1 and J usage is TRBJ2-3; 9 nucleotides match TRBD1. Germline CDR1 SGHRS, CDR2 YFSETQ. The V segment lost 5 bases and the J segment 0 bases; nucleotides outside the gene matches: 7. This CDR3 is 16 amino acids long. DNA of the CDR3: TGCGCCAGCAGTTCTTCCGGGACAGGGAGCACAGATACGCAGTATTTT. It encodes CASSSSGTGSTDTQYF. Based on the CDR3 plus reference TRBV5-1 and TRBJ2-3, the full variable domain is KAGVTQTPRYLIKTRGQQVTLSCSPISGHRSVSWYQQTPGQGLQFLFEYFSETQRNKGNFPGRFSGRQFSNSRSEMNVSTLELGDSALYLCASSSSGTGSTDTQYFGPGTRLTVL.